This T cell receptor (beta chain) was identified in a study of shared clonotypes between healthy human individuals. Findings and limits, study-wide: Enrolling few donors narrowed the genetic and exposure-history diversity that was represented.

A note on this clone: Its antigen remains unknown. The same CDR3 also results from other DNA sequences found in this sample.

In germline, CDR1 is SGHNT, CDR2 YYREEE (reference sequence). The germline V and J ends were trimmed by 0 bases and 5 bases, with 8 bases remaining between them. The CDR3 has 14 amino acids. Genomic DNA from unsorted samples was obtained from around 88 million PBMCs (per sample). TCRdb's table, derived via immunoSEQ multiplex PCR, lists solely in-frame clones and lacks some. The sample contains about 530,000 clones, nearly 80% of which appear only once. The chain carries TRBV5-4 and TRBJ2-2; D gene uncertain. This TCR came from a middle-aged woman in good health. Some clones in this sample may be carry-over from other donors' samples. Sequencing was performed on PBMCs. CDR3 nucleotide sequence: TGTGCCAGCAGCTTGGAGGCATATACCGGGGAGCTGTTTTTT. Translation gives CASSLEAYTGELFF.